A selection of T cell receptor beta chains follows, all from one sample in a study of blood T cells in healthy people across ages. TCRdb used MiXCR to reprocess the 5' RACE reads, holding one entry per CDR3 protein. The table shows approximately 1.5 million distinct CDR3 sequences, with approximately 43% occurring only once. The sample was blood. Receptors originate from a woman aged 18-30 years in good health. The CDR3 runs from the conserved cysteine through the conserved F or W. D genes are given only for firm matches. For some rows the clone size is stated as once, few or many, or as a class when expanded; others skip it.

D	V	J	size	CDR3	DNA
NA	TRBV18	TRBJ1-5	NA	CASSPIGQKNQPQHF	TGTGCCAGCTCACCCATTGGACAGAAGAATCAGCCCCAGCATTTT
TRBD1	TRBV20-1	TRBJ2-1	NA	CSARHGTGRTNEQFF	TGCAGTGCTAGACATGGGACAGGGAGGACCAATGAGCAGTTCTTC
TRBD2	TRBV4-3	TRBJ2-7	few	CASSLRKSASGGTYEQYF	TGCGCCAGCAGCCTCCGGAAAAGTGCTAGCGGGGGAACCTACGAGCAGTACTTC
TRBD2	TRBV7-3	TRBJ2-1	few	CASSSLAGRVYEQFF	TGTGCCAGCAGCTCCTTAGCGGGAAGAGTTTATGAGCAGTTCTTC
TRBD2	TRBV7-3	TRBJ2-1	NA	CASSLTGLGLAGTPNEQFF	TGTGCCAGCAGCTTGACAGGATTGGGACTAGCGGGGACCCCTAATGAGCAGTTCTTC
TRBD2	TRBV2	TRBJ2-1	few	CASSGGSGRIDEQFF	TGTGCCAGCAGTGGTGGTAGCGGGAGGATCGATGAGCAGTTCTTC
NA	TRBV4-3	TRBJ1-2	NA	CASSHSPGGDGHGYTF	TGCGCCAGCAGCCACTCCCCAGGCGGGGATGGCCATGGCTACACCTTC
NA	TRBV20-1	TRBJ1-2	few	CSARRREDYGYTF	TGCAGTGCTAGACGGAGGGAGGACTATGGCTACACCTTC
TRBD1	TRBV6-2/TRBV6-3	TRBJ2-3	few	CASSPNLGTGRTDTQYF	TGTGCCAGCAGTCCTAACCTTGGGACAGGACGCACAGATACGCAGTATTTT
TRBD1	TRBV10-3	TRBJ2-7	NA	CAISESGQGLYEQYF	TGTGCCATCAGTGAGTCGGGACAGGGGCTTTACGAGCAGTACTTC
NA	TRBV12-3/TRBV12-4	TRBJ1-2	few	CASSFAQMGSGYGYTF	TGTGCCAGCAGTTTCGCCCAGATGGGGTCTGGATATGGCTACACCTTC
NA	TRBV29-1	TRBJ2-5	few	CSVAGLDGETQYF	TGCAGCGTTGCTGGGCTAGACGGAGAGACCCAGTACTTC
NA	TRBV4-3	TRBJ2-7	NA	CASSRTLTGSSYNEQYF	TGCGCCAGCAGCCGGACACTAACGGGTAGCTCCTACAATGAGCAGTACTTC
NA	TRBV20-1	TRBJ2-3	NA	CSATLRTDTQYF	TGCAGTGCTACCCTGAGGACAGATACGCAGTATTTT
NA	TRBV10-3	TRBJ2-7	NA	CAISPEQNYEQYF	TGTGCCATCAGTCCCGAGCAAAACTACGAGCAGTACTTC
TRBD2	TRBV28	TRBJ2-1	few	CASGGGGLAGPSSYNEQFF	TGTGCCAGCGGGGGTGGGGGACTAGCGGGACCAAGCTCCTACAATGAGCAGTTCTTC
TRBD1	TRBV2	TRBJ1-5	NA	CASAGTGTYSNQPQHF	TGTGCCAGTGCCGGGACAGGGACATATAGCAATCAGCCCCAGCATTTT
NA	TRBV4-3	TRBJ1-5	few	CASLVGRESNQPQHF	TGCGCCAGCCTGGTTGGGAGGGAGAGCAATCAGCCCCAGCATTTT
TRBD2	TRBV25-1	TRBJ2-1	few	CASSEYRTSGRGNEQFF	TGTGCCAGCAGTGAATATAGGACTAGCGGGAGGGGCAATGAGCAGTTCTTC
NA	TRBV29-1	TRBJ2-3	few	CSVDWGFGTDTQYF	TGCAGCGTTGACTGGGGTTTTGGGACAGATACGCAGTATTTT
NA	TRBV5-4	TRBJ1-1	few	CASSPQLGEAFF	TGTGCCAGCAGCCCGCAGCTAGGCGAAGCTTTCTTT
NA	TRBV7-2	TRBJ2-7	NA	CASSLLAGQYNEQYF	TGTGCCAGCAGCTTATTGGCGGGGCAATACAATGAGCAGTACTTC
NA	TRBV20-1	TRBJ1-1	NA	CSADGQRNTEAFF	TGCAGTGCTGACGGACAGAGGAACACTGAAGCTTTCTTT
NA	TRBV10-3	TRBJ2-3	few	CAISELGPPSDTQYF	TGTGCCATCAGTGAGTTGGGACCCCCGTCAGATACGCAGTATTTT
NA	TRBV4-3	TRBJ2-7	NA	CASSLQGTAGYEQYF	TGCGCCAGCAGCCTCCAGGGGACCGCGGGCTACGAGCAGTACTTC
NA	TRBV4-1	TRBJ1-5	few	CASSQVTSNQPQHF	TGCGCCAGCAGCCAAGTGACATCAAATCAGCCCCAGCATTTT
TRBD1	TRBV6-2/TRBV6-3	TRBJ1-5	NA	CASRFGDRGSNQPQHF	TGTGCCAGCAGGTTCGGGGACAGGGGAAGCAATCAGCCCCAGCATTTT
TRBD1	TRBV25-1	TRBJ2-1	NA	CASSEEVGQVYNEQFF	TGTGCCAGCAGTGAAGAGGTAGGACAGGTGTACAATGAGCAGTTCTTC
NA	TRBV7-2	TRBJ1-1	NA	CASSFHSMNTEAFF	TGTGCCAGCAGCTTCCATAGCATGAACACTGAAGCTTTCTTT
NA	TRBV7-8	TRBJ2-5	once	CASSARGRSDQETQYF	TGTGCCAGCAGCGCAAGGGGCAGGTCGGACCAAGAGACCCAGTACTTC
NA	TRBV6-5	TRBJ2-1	few	CASSYRFQPPSNEQFF	TGTGCCAGCAGTTACCGTTTCCAGCCCCCTTCCAATGAGCAGTTCTTC
NA	TRBV29-1	TRBJ2-3	NA	CSVSFGPGTQYF	TGCAGCGTTTCCTTTGGGCCCGGTACGCAGTATTTT
TRBD2	TRBV5-1	TRBJ2-5	NA	CASRGVAGQETQYF	TGCGCCAGTCGGGGAGTAGCGGGGCAAGAGACCCAGTACTTC
NA	TRBV11-2	TRBJ2-1	NA	CASSPTGRANEQFF	TGTGCCAGCAGCCCGACAGGGAGGGCCAATGAGCAGTTCTTC
TRBD1	TRBV29-1	TRBJ2-7	NA	CSVTGSYYEQYF	TGCAGCGTGACAGGGAGTTACTACGAGCAGTACTTC
TRBD1	TRBV6-2/TRBV6-3	TRBJ1-5	few	CASSLTGEDQPQHF	TGTGCCAGCAGTTTAACAGGGGAGGATCAGCCCCAGCATTTT
NA	TRBV5-1	TRBJ2-7	NA	CASSLMRGRTYEQYF	TGCGCCAGCAGCCTTATGCGGGGGCGGACCTACGAGCAGTACTTC
TRBD2	TRBV7-3	TRBJ2-3	NA	CASSLTRLAGADTQYF	TGTGCCAGCAGCTTAACGAGACTAGCTGGGGCAGATACGCAGTATTTT
NA	TRBV12-5	TRBJ1-1	few	CASGLNSEAFF	TGTGCTAGTGGTTTGAACAGTGAAGCTTTCTTT
NA	TRBV12-3/TRBV12-4	TRBJ2-1	NA	CASSPGTWLVDNEQFF	TGTGCCAGCAGTCCCGGAACTTGGCTAGTTGACAATGAGCAGTTCTTC
TRBD2	TRBV4-3	TRBJ2-3	NA	CASSQEGGETDTQYF	TGCGCCAGCAGCCAAGAGGGGGGGGAAACAGATACGCAGTATTTT
NA	TRBV12-3/TRBV12-4	TRBJ1-2	NA	CASSLRGARIYGYTF	TGTGCCAGCAGTTTAAGGGGGGCACGGATCTATGGCTACACCTTC
NA	TRBV29-1	TRBJ1-1	NA	CSGTRRNTEAFF	TGCAGCGGAACCCGGAGGAACACTGAAGCTTTCTTT
TRBD2	TRBV7-2	TRBJ2-7	NA	CASSFRLAGKQYF	TGTGCCAGCAGCTTTAGGCTAGCGGGGAAGCAGTACTTC
NA	TRBV28	TRBJ2-3	NA	CASSSPKTRGGTYTQYF	TGTGCCAGCAGTTCCCCTAAAACCAGAGGCGGCACATATACGCAGTATTTT
TRBD2	TRBV20-1	TRBJ2-1	NA	CSAESLTSDYNEQFF	TGCAGTGCCGAATCACTGACTAGCGACTACAATGAGCAGTTCTTC
TRBD2	TRBV7-3	TRBJ2-7	NA	CASSTVAGGDEQYF	TGTGCCAGCAGCACCGTAGCGGGAGGGGATGAGCAGTACTTC
TRBD1	TRBV7-4	TRBJ2-5	NA	CASSLPRDRGLGNEQYF	TGTGCCAGCAGCCTCCCGAGGGACAGGGGATTAGGAAATGAGCAGTACTTC
NA	TRBV9	TRBJ2-3	NA	CASSPLGAGAADTQYF	TGTGCCAGCAGCCCTCTGGGGGCAGGAGCTGCAGATACGCAGTATTTT